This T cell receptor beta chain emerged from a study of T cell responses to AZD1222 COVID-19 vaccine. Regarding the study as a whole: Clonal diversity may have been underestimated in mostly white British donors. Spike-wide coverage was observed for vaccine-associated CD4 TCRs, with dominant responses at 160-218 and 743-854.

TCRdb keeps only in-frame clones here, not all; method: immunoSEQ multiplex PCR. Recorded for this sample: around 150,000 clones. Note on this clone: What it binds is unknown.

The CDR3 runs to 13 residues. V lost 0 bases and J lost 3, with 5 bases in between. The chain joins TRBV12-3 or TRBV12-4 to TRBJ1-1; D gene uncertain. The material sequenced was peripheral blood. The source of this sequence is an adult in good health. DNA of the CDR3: TGTGCCAGCAGTTTAGCCGGGGACACTGAAGCTTTCTTT. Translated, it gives CASSLAGDTEAFF.